The 4 T cell receptor beta chains presented below share a single source sample, sequenced in a study of control samples from healthy donors and cancer patients. Assay: immunoSEQ multiplex PCR; the TCRdb copy retains only in-frame clones and omits some. The sample yields over 75,000 clones, approximately 78% seen once. Source material: blood. The source of these receptors is a man between 60 and 70 years old in good health.

This clone has only one observation. The chain carries TRBV9 and TRBJ2-2, with D possibly TRBD2 on 5 matching bases. V was shortened by 4 bases and J by 5 bases, with 15 bases between the two germline ends. Germline lookup yields CDR1 SGDLS and CDR2 YYNGEE. The CDR3 has 15 amino acids. CDR3 residues: CASSPRGSATGELFF. CDR3 nucleotides: TGTGCCAGCAGCCCCAGAGGGTCTGCAACCGGGGAGCTGTTTTTT.

This clone came up once. The V call is TRBV3-1 (or the pseudogene TRBV3-2), the J call TRBJ2-2; 8 nucleotides line up with TRBD1. The germline V gene encodes CDR1 LGHDT and CDR2 YNNKEL (reference sequence). The CDR3 covers 16 residues. Losses at the gene ends were 2 bases for V and 1 base for J; bases not matched to a gene: 3. Here the CDR3 reads CASSQRTGLNTGELFF. In nucleotides, the CDR3 is TGTGCCAGCAGCCAACGGACAGGGCTGAACACCGGGGAGCTGTTTTTT.

In this sample, this clone turned up a few times. The gene calls are TRBV6-6 and TRBJ2-5, with TRBD2 identical over 12 bases. The CDR3 has 14 residues. Looked up from germline, CDR1 is MNHNY and CDR2 is SVGAGI (reference sequence). Trimming removed 2 bases from V and 5 bases from J; junction bases left unmatched: 0. CDR3 DNA sequence: TGTGCCAGCAGTTACGGGACTAGCGGGGAGACCCAGTACTTC. Amino acids: CASSYGTSGETQYF.

The chain recombines TRBV28 with TRBJ2-1, with TRBD2 matching 7 bases. Losses at the gene ends were 10 bases for V and 3 bases for J; bases not matched to a gene: 6. The CDR3 sequence is 13 residues long. The germline CDR1 and CDR2 sequences are MDHEN and SYDVKM. The CDR3 bases are TGTGCCACGCGATGGGGGGGCTACAATGAGCAGTTCTTC. It specifies CATRWGGYNEQFF.